The 9 T cell receptor beta chains presented below share a single source sample, sequenced in a study of T-cell memory formation after mild COVID-19. From the 5' RACE reads, TCRdb called clonotypes with MiXCR, one entry per CDR3 protein. The sample lists around 410,000 distinct CDR3 sequences; about a quarter were seen once. Sequenced: PBMCs or a T cell subset sorted from them (not recorded which). These receptors all stem from an adult woman who had mild COVID-19 (a few samples of this study predate the infection). Cell type and time point are not known.

CDR3 region: CASRPGTGLETQYF. In DNA, the CDR3 is TGTGCCAGCAGGCCCGGGACAGGCCTAGAGACCCAGTACTTC. The rearrangement links TRBV12-3 or TRBV12-4 to TRBJ2-5; TRBD1 agrees at 8 bases. With V trimmed by 6 bases and J by 4 bases, 7 bases remained unmatched. There are 14 residues in the CDR3.

This clonotype was seen more than once but under ten times. The chain carries TRBV7-9 and TRBJ1-6; perhaps TRBD1 as D (6 bases). The germline gives CDR1 SEHNR, CDR2 FQNEAQ (reference sequence). The germline V and J ends were trimmed by 3 bases and 5 bases, with 14 bases remaining between them. The CDR3 runs 16 residues. CDR3 sequence (DNA): TGTGCCAGCAGCTTGTCACCAGGGACAAATAATTCACCCCTCCACTTT. Protein product: CASSLSPGTNNSPLHF.

In its sample, this clonotype was seen a few times. The chain links TRBV7-9 to TRBJ2-7; D is possibly TRBD1 (6 bases). With 3 bases removed from V and 2 bases from J, the gap between germline ends came to 11 bases. Germline CDR1 reads SEHNR; CDR2 reads FQNEAQ (reference sequence). This CDR3 is 14 amino acids long. CDR3 residues: CASSFTGYPYEQYF. DNA for the CDR3: TGTGCCAGCAGCTTCACAGGGTACCCCTACGAGCAGTACTTC.

The chain carries TRBV29-1 and TRBJ2-1; 7 positions match TRBD2. The CDR3 has 12 residues. Germline V gene sequence: CDR1 SQVTM, CDR2 ANQGSEA. Unmatched junction bases numbered 9, after V lost 4 bases and J lost 12 bases. The CDR3 region has the DNA TGCAGCGTTGTGACTAGCCATCTGGGGCAGTTCTTC. Translating gives CSVVTSHLGQFF.

J is TRBJ2-7 and V is TRBV24-1; D gene ambiguous. Germline CDR1 reads KGHDR; CDR2 reads SFDVKD. The CDR3 covers 12 residues. Trimming pared 5 bases from V and 1 base from J, leaving 5 bases between. The CDR3 region has the DNA TGTGCCACCAGTGGGCAGTCCTACGAGCAGTACTTC. Its protein product is CATSGQSYEQYF.

In its sample, this clonotype was seen a few times. V is TRBV2 and J is TRBJ1-2, with D uncertain. Germline V gives CDR1 SNHLY, CDR2 FYNNEI. The CDR3 totals 13 residues. Trimming shortened V by 2 bases and J by 3 bases, and 7 bases separated the two germline ends. In DNA, the CDR3 is TGTGCCAGCAGTGAAAAAGGGTACTATGGCTACACCTTC. It codes for CASSEKGYYGYTF.

This clonotype was counted a single time. The chain recombines TRBV30 with TRBJ1-2; D is unclear. The CDR3 loop spans 13 amino acids. Germline V gene data show CDR1 as GTSNPN and CDR2 as SVGIG (reference sequence). V was cut by 0 bases and J by 9 bases, with 14 bases left in between. The CDR3 loop reads CAWSVPSRVSYTF. The CDR3, as DNA: TGTGCCTGGAGTGTACCTAGCCGTGTAAGCTACACCTTC.

This clonotype was observed a handful of times. The J gene is TRBJ2-7, the V gene TRBV7-2, with D perhaps TRBD2 (6 bases). The CDR3 sequence is 17 residues long. Trimming took 7 bases from V and 6 from J, leaving 28 bases between them. The V gene's germline CDR1 is SGHTA and CDR2 FQGNSA. The DNA for the CDR3 is TGTGCCAGCAACCAAGCGGGCCCGGTACTTACGTTCGGCGAGCAGTACTTC. Translating gives CASNQAGPVLTFGEQYF.

This clonotype was observed a few times. The chain combines TRBV18 with TRBJ2-7; D is ambiguous. The germline CDR1 and CDR2 sequences are KGHSH and LQKENI. Trimming removed 6 bases from V and 0 bases from J, with 9 bases in between. The CDR3 contains 13 residues. CDR3: CASSTEPSYEQYF. The CDR3, as DNA: TGTGCCAGCTCCACAGAACCCTCCTACGAGCAGTACTTC.